This T cell receptor (beta chain) came from a study of shared clonotypes between healthy human individuals. Assay: immunoSEQ multiplex PCR; the TCRdb copy retains only in-frame clones and omits some. The sample lists roughly 500,000 clones, around 73% occurring once. Material for sequencing was PBMCs. The clonotype comes from a woman aged 40 to 55 in good health. Some clones in this sample may be carry-over from other donors' samples.

The CDR3 DNA sequence: TGTGCCAGTAGTCCAGGTTGGGGAGAGACCCAGTACTTC. Amino acid sequence: CASSPGWGETQYF. The chain couples TRBV19 to TRBJ2-5; D not resolved. V was cut by 5 bases and J by 4 bases, with 11 bases left in between. This CDR3 is 13 amino acids long. In germline, CDR1 is LNHDA, CDR2 SQIVND (reference sequence). Using reference TRBV19 and TRBJ2-5 for the parts outside the CDR3, the full variable domain is DGGITQSPKYLFRKEGQNVTLSCEQNLNHDAMYWYRQDPGQGLRLIYYSQIVNDFQKGDIAEGYSVSREKKESFPLTVTSAQKNPTAFYLCASSPGWGETQYFGPGTRLLVL.